The T cell receptor (beta chain) described here comes from a study of blood T cell repertoires in COVID-19. Here immunoSEQ multiplex PCR was the method, and the copy in TCRdb shows in-frame clones only, minus some. This sample carries fewer than 85,000 clones, approximately 89% of them seen once, and the ten largest clones take roughly 4.6%. Source material: peripheral blood. This sequence originates from a man older than 75 with acute or convalescent COVID-19.

CDR3 nucleotide sequence: TGTGCCAGCAGCTTACAGGGTTTTTCTCTAAACACCATATATTTT. Translation: CASSLQGFSLNTIYF. J is TRBJ1-3 and V is TRBV7-9; D might be TRBD1 (5 bases). V was shortened by 2 bases and J by 6 bases, with 14 bases between the two germline ends. The germline gives CDR1 SEHNR, CDR2 FQNEAQ (reference sequence). CDR3 length equals 15 residues.